This is a list of T cell receptor beta chains from one sample in a study of T-cell memory formation after mild COVID-19. MiXCR was run by TCRdb on the 5' RACE reads, yielding one entry per CDR3 protein. The table lists around 320,000 distinct CDR3 sequences, roughly an eighth of them singletons. The specimen sequenced was PBMCs or a T cell subset sorted from them (not recorded which). These TCRs come from a man younger than 35 who had mild COVID-19 (a few samples of this study predate the infection). Cell type and time point are not known. The CDR3 runs from the conserved cysteine through the conserved F or W. Each record gives: clone size, V gene, D gene, J gene, CDR3 DNA, CDR3 protein. D genes are given only for firm matches. The size field is filled for only some rows; it gives once, few, many or a size class.

-	TRBV25-1	-	TRBJ1-4	TGTGCCAGCAGCCACGGTAAACTGTTTTTT	CASSHGKLFF
many	TRBV4-1	-	TRBJ2-2	TGCGCCAGCAGCCAATACGGGGGCGGCACCGGGGAGCTGTTTTTT	CASSQYGGGTGELFF
few	TRBV11-2	-	TRBJ1-2	TGTGCCAGCAGCTCTCAGAACTATGGCTACACCTTC	CASSSQNYGYTF
few	TRBV21-1	-	TRBJ2-4	TGTGCCAGCAGCAAAGTTGGAGACAGGGAGGTGGACATTCAGTACTTC	CASSKVGDREVDIQYF
many	TRBV7-9	-	TRBJ1-2	TGTGCCAGCAGCTCGGCCCTGGAAGCTAACTATGGCTACACCTTC	CASSSALEANYGYTF
-	TRBV7-6	TRBD2	TRBJ2-5	TGTGCCAGCAGCTCTCTTAGCGGGGGGGCAGGAGAGACCCAGTACTTC	CASSSLSGGAGETQYF
-	TRBV10-2	-	TRBJ2-7	TGCGCCAGCACTGGGGCGGGGACCACCTACGAGCAGTACTTC	CASTGAGTTYEQYF
few	TRBV24-1	TRBD1	TRBJ2-2	TGTGCCACCAGTGATCGGACAGGCAAGGGGACCGGGGAGCTGTTTTTT	CATSDRTGKGTGELFF
-	TRBV5-1	-	TRBJ2-1	TGCGCCAGCAGCTTGGGGACGGAGGGCGTTAATGAGCAGTTCTTC	CASSLGTEGVNEQFF
few	TRBV28	-	TRBJ1-5	TGTGCCAGCAGTTTACCAGGGGAGGGTCAGCCCCAGCATTTT	CASSLPGEGQPQHF
-	TRBV5-1	TRBD1	TRBJ2-5	TGCGCCAGCAGCTCTGTGACAGGGGACCGCCAAGAGACCCAGTACTTC	CASSSVTGDRQETQYF
many	TRBV9	-	TRBJ1-2	TGTGCCAGCAGCCCCGGTGGTAGGGGCGGCGATGGCTACACCTTC	CASSPGGRGGDGYTF
-	TRBV6-1	-	TRBJ1-2	TGTGCCAGCAGTGAAGAACTACGGGGACCCCTCTACACCTTC	CASSEELRGPLYTF
few	TRBV12-3/TRBV12-4	-	TRBJ1-2	TGTGCCAGCAGTTTCCCGGAGGACTATGGCTACACCTTC	CASSFPEDYGYTF
many	TRBV5-1	-	TRBJ1-6	TGCGCCAGCAGCCGGGGAGGTGATTCACCCCTCCACTTT	CASSRGGDSPLHF
-	TRBV12-3/TRBV12-4	TRBD2	TRBJ2-3	TGTGCCAGCTGCCGTTTCGCGGGGGCAGATACGCAGTATTTT	CASCRFAGADTQYF
-	TRBV6-5	-	TRBJ2-2	TGTGCCAGCAGTTACTCGCCGTTTCTTCGGGGCGGCACCGGGGAGCTGTTTTTT	CASSYSPFLRGGTGELFF